The sequence of this T cell receptor beta chain was determined in a study of T cells in Graves' hyperthyroidism and ophthalmopathy. Comments on this clonotype: Its antigen remains unidentified.

Trimming cost V 1 base and J 7 bases, with 14 bases left between them. This CDR3 is built from 16 residues. The germline CDR1 and CDR2 sequences are SEHNR and FQNEAQ (reference sequence). Diagnostic decisions used clinical symptoms, serum thyroxine and TRAb, thyroid ultrasound and orbital computed tomography. Study findings and constraints: Ophthalmopathy could be told apart from stable hyperthyroidism with a 13 V-J model. Blood held most thyroid clonotypes expanded above 0.001 frequency.

TCR beta CDR3 sequences were amplified from RNA transcripts. The HTBI primer set drove a first-round RT-PCR of the TCR CDR3. TCRdb used MiXCR to reprocess the multiplex PCR reads, holding one entry per CDR3 protein. The table lists nearly 750,000 distinct CDR3 sequences, approximately 36% of them singletons. The TCR comes from a woman aged 40-49 years with Graves' hyperthyroidism. Sequencing was performed on blood. The rearrangement joins TRBV7-9 to TRBJ1-6; D is perhaps TRBD1 (6 bases). The CDR3 region is CASSLEQGTSNSPLHF. The CDR3 DNA follows: TGTGCCAGCAGCTTAGAACAGGGAACCTCGAATTCACCCCTCCACTTT. The complete variable domain, with remaining parts taken from reference TRBV7-9 and TRBJ1-6, reads DTGVSQNPRHKITKRGQNVTFRCDPISEHNRLYWYRQTLGQGPEFLTYFQNEAQLEKSRLLSDRFSAERPKGSFSTLEIQRTEQGDSAMYLCASSLEQGTSNSPLHFGNGTRLTVT.